These 14 T cell receptor beta chains were sequenced from one sample in a study of Graves' ophthalmopathy and Graves' hyperthyroidism. RNA served as the template for amplifying TCR beta CDR3 regions. HTBI primers served in a first-round RT-PCR, which a second-round multiplex PCR followed. TCRdb re-derived calls from the multiplex PCR reads in MiXCR, one entry per CDR3 protein. Here the sample spans 740,000 or so distinct CDR3 sequences, around 40% being singletons. The sequencing input was peripheral blood. These receptors came from an adult man with Graves' ophthalmopathy.

The chain combines TRBV7-9 with TRBJ2-5, with TRBD2 identical over 8 bases. The DNA matches TRBJ2-1 better at its end, which makes the J call doubtful. Germline-derived CDR1 and CDR2 are SEHNR and FQNEAQ (reference sequence). The CDR3 runs 13 residues. The CDR3 DNA follows: TGTGCCAGCAGTGTACTAGCGGACCATGAGCAGTTCTTC. The encoded protein is CASSVLADHEQFF.

This clonotype was seen repeatedly, ten times or more. V and J are TRBV6-6 and TRBJ2-5; 7 nucleotides agree with TRBD1. The V and J ends lost 2 bases and 3 bases, in that order; junction bases with no gene match: 3. The germline V gene has CDR1 MNHNY and CDR2 SVGAGI (reference sequence). This CDR3 is built from 14 residues. The CDR3 nucleotides are TGTGCCAGCAGTTACGACAGGGCAAAAGAGACCCAGTACTTC. Translation gives CASSYDRAKETQYF.

Ten or more counts support this clonotype. The chain couples TRBV4-2 to TRBJ2-2, with D perhaps TRBD2 (5 bases). Germline CDR1 and CDR2: LGHNA and YNFKEQ. The V end was cut by 3 bases, the J end by 6 bases, with 11 bases between. The CDR3 spans 14 residues. CDR3 sequence reads: CASSHRERAGELFF. CDR3 bases: TGTGCCAGCAGCCACCGGGAAAGAGCCGGGGAGCTGTTTTTT.

This clonotype occurred many times. The chain employs TRBV2 and TRBJ1-3; D unclear. Deletions cut 3 bases from V and 3 bases from J, with 9 bases between. The length of the CDR3 is 14 residues. Germline assignment: CDR1 SNHLY and CDR2 FYNNEI. CDR3: CASSDLGIGNTIYF. In nucleotides, the CDR3 is TGTGCCAGCAGTGATTTAGGGATTGGAAACACCATATATTTT.

The chain employs TRBV29-1 and TRBJ2-5; the match to TRBD1 covers 9 bases. V was pared by 3 bases and J by 7 bases, with 6 bases of the junction left unmatched. From germline, CDR1 is SQVTM and CDR2 ANQGSEA. The CDR3 runs to 13 residues. The CDR3 DNA reads as TGCAGCGTTGATGGGACAGGGACCGGGACCCAGTACTTC. Its protein is CSVDGTGTGTQYF.

In its sample, this clonotype was seen a few times. The chain recombines TRBV6-5 with TRBJ1-1; D possibly corresponds to TRBD1 (5 bases). The CDR3 has 11 residues. Germline CDR1 MNHEY, CDR2 SVGAGI. Trimming stripped 7 bases from V and 4 bases from J, with 7 bases between. CDR3 sequence: CASKQGTEAFF. CDR3 DNA sequence: TGTGCCAGCAAGCAGGGCACTGAAGCTTTCTTT.

This clonotype was observed a handful of times. The V and J genes are TRBV6-1 and TRBJ1-2; perhaps TRBD1 as D (5 bases). The V end was cut by 5 bases, the J end by 0 bases, with 13 bases between. The CDR3 is 15 residues long. Germline V gene lookup returns CDR1 MNHNS and CDR2 SASEGT. The chain's CDR3 is CASSLRPTANYGYTF. The CDR3 DNA is TGTGCCAGCAGTTTACGGCCGACAGCTAACTATGGCTACACCTTC.

The sample holds a few counts of this clonotype. The J gene is TRBJ2-5, the V gene TRBV20-1; 9 bases map to TRBD2. V lost 6 bases, J lost 6 bases, and 14 bases stayed unmatched. The CDR3 covers 15 residues. The germline CDR1 and CDR2 sequences are DFQATT and SNEGSKA (reference sequence). This CDR3 is CSAPPGLAGTQTQYF. As DNA, the CDR3 is TGCAGTGCGCCGCCCGGGCTAGCGGGGACCCAGACCCAGTACTTC.

The sample holds a few counts of this clonotype. J is TRBJ1-2 and V is TRBV5-6, with D unresolved. V was clipped by 7 bases and J by 1 base, with 17 bases between them. From germline, CDR1 is SGHDT and CDR2 YYEEEE. CDR3 length: 15 residues. The CDR3 region is CASVEFRSRNYGYTF. The DNA of the CDR3 is TGTGCCAGCGTCGAATTCAGGTCGCGTAACTATGGCTACACCTTC.

The chain uses TRBV25-1 and TRBJ2-7; 9 bases are a match to TRBD1. There are 15 residues in the CDR3. CDR1 and CDR2 (germline): MGHDK, SYGVNS. With 8 bases clipped from V and 2 bases from J, the junction kept 10 bases outside the gene matches. CDR3 sequence: CASSPGTGRTYEQYF. CDR3 coding DNA: TGTGCCAGCTCACCTGGGACAGGGAGGACCTACGAGCAGTACTTC.

This chain links TRBV2 with TRBJ1-1, with TRBD1 identical over 10 bases. CDR3 length equals 16 residues. Germline CDR1 is SNHLY and CDR2 is FYNNEI. V gave up 6 bases and J gave up 3 bases; unmatched junction bases: 10. DNA for the CDR3: TGTGCCAGCAGCCGAGGACAGGGGGTTTACGACACTGAAGCTTTCTTT. Translating gives CASSRGQGVYDTEAFF. The full variable domain, in which reference TRBV2 and TRBJ1-1 provide the parts outside the CDR3, is EPEVTQTPSHQVTQMGQEVILRCVPISNHLYFYWYRQILGQKVEFLVSFYNNEISEKSEIFDDQFSVERPDGSNFTLKIRSTKLEDSAMYFCASSRGQGVYDTEAFFGQGTRLTVV.

The genes are TRBV20-1 and TRBJ2-7, with 10 nucleotides matching TRBD1. Germline-derived CDR1 and CDR2 are DFQATT and SNEGSKA (reference sequence). V trimming: 6 bases; J trimming: 4 bases; junction bases outside the gene matches: 12. The length of the CDR3 is 15 residues. CDR3 protein: CSALNPGQGTYEQYF. Written as DNA, the CDR3 is TGCAGTGCCCTAAACCCGGGACAGGGGACGTACGAGCAGTACTTC.

This sequence joins TRBV2 and TRBJ2-7, with 9 bases aligning to TRBD1. The ends lost 5 bases at V and 6 bases at J; junction bases unmatched: 8. The CDR3 covers 14 residues. Germline V gene sequence: CDR1 SNHLY, CDR2 FYNNEI. The CDR3 coding sequence is TGTGCCAGCAGTTTTAACAGGGGGCTCGGCGAGCAGTACTTC. Its translation is CASSFNRGLGEQYF.

The chain combines TRBV10-3 with TRBJ2-5; no clear D gene. This CDR3 comprises 11 residues. Germline CDR1 ENHRY, CDR2 SYGVKD. V lost 6 bases, J lost 4 bases, and 6 bases lay in between. DNA for the CDR3: TGTGCCATCAGCCCCGGAGAGACCCAGTACTTC. This gives the protein CAISPGETQYF.